The 20 T cell receptor beta chains below come from one sample, sequenced in a study of molecular identifiers for immune sequencing clone quantification. Via MiXCR, TCRdb re-called the PCR reads, giving one row per CDR3 protein. The table has more than 550,000 distinct CDR3 sequences, approximately 24% seen once; the top ten hold roughly 0.83%. Specimen: naive CD8+ T cells from blood, with Jurkat cell RNA spiked in. Indicated subset: FACS-sorted CD8+CD4-CCR7+CD45RA+ naive T cells. The source of these receptors is a human donor in good health. Some libraries in this study had Jurkat cell RNA spiked in.

In its sample, this clonotype was seen many times. V gene TRBV9 combines with J gene TRBJ2-5; D is unresolved. The CDR3 is 15 amino acids. Trimming cost V 0 bases and J 1 base, with 10 bases left between them. The V gene's germline CDR1 is SGDLS and CDR2 YYNGEE. This CDR3 is CASSVDQRSQETQYF. The CDR3 DNA reads TGTGCCAGCAGCGTAGATCAACGGTCCCAAGAGACCCAGTACTTC. The whole variable domain, remainder taken from reference TRBV9 and TRBJ2-5, is DSGVTQTPKHLITATGQRVTLRCSPRSGDLSVYWYQQSLDQGLQFLIQYYNGEERAKGNILERFSAQQFPDLHSELNLSSLELGDSALYFCASSVDQRSQETQYFGPGTRLLVL.

With regard to this clonotype: In this CDR3 the conserved last residue, phenylalanine or tryptophan, is missing, so a read error is likely. This chain links TRBV19 with TRBJ2-3; maybe TRBD2 (5 bases). The germline V gene has CDR1 LNHDA and CDR2 SQIVND (reference sequence). The CDR3 loop spans 14 amino acids. The germline V and J ends were trimmed by 2 bases and 6 bases, with 12 bases remaining between them. The CDR3 nucleotides read TGTGCCAGTAGTATAATCCTAGCCCCCGATACGCAGTATTCT. It translates to CASSIILAPDTQYS.

This clonotype was observed many times. This chain uses TRBV2 with TRBJ2-3, with 7 nucleotides matching TRBD2. The germline CDR1 and CDR2 sequences are SNHLY and FYNNEI. The CDR3 spans 14 residues. Germline trimming cut 9 bases from V and 0 bases from J; bases unmatched to any gene: 6. The CDR3 nucleotides are TGTGCCAGTCCTCCTAGCGGAAGCACAGATACGCAGTATTTT. Amino acids: CASPPSGSTDTQYF.

About this clonotype: Sequence at one end of the junction differs from germline and may be a read error. The rearrangement links TRBV4-2 to TRBJ1-1; D might be TRBD1 (5 bases). This CDR3 spans 16 amino acids. The germline gives CDR1 LGHNA, CDR2 YNFKEQ. CDR3 region: CARSHGGEGGNTEAFF. The CDR3 DNA reads as TGTGCCCGCAGCCATGGGGGAGAGGGCGGTAACACTGAAGCTTTCTTT.

The J gene is TRBJ1-4, the V gene TRBV7-2; the D is unclear. With 2 bases removed from V and 0 bases from J, the gap between germline ends came to 13 bases. CDR3 length: 17 amino acids. Germline V CDR1 and CDR2: SGHTA, FQGNSA. The CDR3 DNA reads TGTGCCAGCAGCTTATCCACCTTGGGAGCAACTAATGAAAAACTGTTTTTT. The encoded protein is CASSLSTLGATNEKLFF.

The rearrangement joins TRBV27 to TRBJ2-1, with 8 bases identical to TRBD1. CDR3 length: 13 residues. Per germline, CDR1 MNHEY and CDR2 SMNVEV (reference sequence). Unmatched junction bases numbered 2, after V lost 3 bases and J lost 7 bases. The CDR3 here is CASSFQGANEQFF. In nucleotides, the CDR3 is TGTGCCAGCAGTTTTCAGGGGGCGAATGAGCAGTTCTTC.

In its sample, this clonotype was seen a few times. The rearrangement uses TRBV4-1 and TRBJ2-2; 7 bases are shared with TRBD2. Unmatched junction bases numbered 4, after V lost 2 bases and J lost 1 base. Germline V gives CDR1 MGHRA, CDR2 YSYEKL. The CDR3 extends over 16 amino acids. This CDR3 is CASSQWGGGNTGELFF. The CDR3 DNA reads TGCGCCAGCAGCCAATGGGGCGGGGGGAACACCGGGGAGCTGTTTTTT.

This clonotype has ten or more counts. This chain links TRBV6-2 or TRBV6-3 with TRBJ1-5; tentatively, D is TRBD1 (6 bases). V was cut by 7 bases and J by 2 bases, with 12 bases left in between. The CDR3 is made up of 14 amino acids. Germline V gene data show CDR1 as MNHEY and CDR2 as SVGEGT. The CDR3 bases are TGTGCCAGCATGTGGGGGCAAGGCAATCAGCCCCAGCATTTT. Residues: CASMWGQGNQPQHF.

This clonotype was observed a few times. The rearrangement joins TRBV6-2 or TRBV6-3 to TRBJ2-3, with 7 bases lining up with TRBD2. Germline V gene data show CDR1 as MNHEY and CDR2 as SVGEGT. V lost 8 bases, J lost 6 bases, and 20 bases stayed unmatched. CDR3 length: 17 amino acids. CDR3 residues: CASDSIERREETDTQYF. CDR3 DNA: TGTGCCAGCGACTCCATAGAGCGACGGGAGGAGACGGATACGCAGTATTTT.

V is TRBV2 and J is TRBJ1-1; D gene uncertain. V gave up 5 bases and J gave up 4 bases, with 14 bases separating them. The CDR3 is made up of 14 amino acids. CDR1 and CDR2 from the germline V gene are SNHLY and FYNNEI. CDR3 in DNA: TGTGCCAGCAGTTTCGGGCGGACGAGCACTGAAGCTTTCTTT. Protein sequence: CASSFGRTSTEAFF.

The V call is TRBV28, the J call TRBJ1-2; tentatively, D is TRBD1 (5 bases). The CDR3 length is 11 residues. Germline values: CDR1 MDHEN, CDR2 SYDVKM. V lost 8 bases to trimming and J lost 7 bases, with 11 bases between them. CDR3 in amino acids: CASHGGFGYTF. In nucleotides, the CDR3 is TGTGCCAGCCACGGGGGATTTGGCTACACCTTC.

The rearrangement joins TRBV7-9 to TRBJ2-5; weak D call: TRBD2 (6 bases). This CDR3 spans 13 amino acids. CDR1 is SEHNR, CDR2 FQNEAQ, per germline (reference sequence). V was trimmed by 5 bases and J by 9 bases, leaving 16 bases between them. The CDR3 protein is CASSAPASAPQYF. The CDR3, as DNA: TGTGCCAGCAGCGCCCCGGCTAGCGCTCCCCAGTACTTC.

This clonotype has at least ten counts. The genes are TRBV7-9 and TRBJ1-2, with D perhaps matching TRBD1 (5 bases). Germline CDR1 reads SEHNR; CDR2 reads FQNEAQ (reference sequence). Trimming left V 1 base short and J 4 bases short, with 16 bases between. CDR3 size: 16 residues. CDR3 loop: CASSLGAGRGAYGYTF. CDR3 nucleotides: TGTGCCAGCAGCTTAGGGGCCGGAAGAGGGGCCTATGGCTACACCTTC. Using reference TRBV7-9 and TRBJ1-2 for the parts outside the CDR3, the full variable domain is DTGVSQNPRHKITKRGQNVTFRCDPISEHNRLYWYRQTLGQGPEFLTYFQNEAQLEKSRLLSDRFSAERPKGSFSTLEIQRTEQGDSAMYLCASSLGAGRGAYGYTFGSGTRLTVV.

This clonotype was detected many times. The chain has TRBV28 and TRBJ2-5; D is unclear. Germline-derived CDR1 and CDR2 are MDHEN and SYDVKM. There are 14 residues in the CDR3. Trimming stripped 6 bases from V and 0 bases from J, with 11 bases between. In nucleotides, the CDR3 is TGTGCCAGCAGCCAAACGTGGGACCAAGAGACCCAGTACTTC. It is translated as CASSQTWDQETQYF.

This clonotype was picked up one time. A much larger clone sits a single nucleotide away, making a read error possible. CDR3 DNA sequence: TGTGCCAGCAGTGATCGAGCGGGATCTAGCACAGATACGCAGCATTTT. Translated: CASSDRAGSSTDTQHF. The chain joins TRBV6-4 to TRBJ2-3, with D unclear. The J call is doubtful: the DNA matches TRBJ1-5 better. This CDR3 is built from 16 residues. Germline V CDR1 and CDR2: MRHNA, SNTAGT.

J is TRBJ1-1 and V is TRBV27; D is unclear. Germline-derived CDR1 and CDR2 are MNHEY and SMNVEV (reference sequence). The CDR3 loop spans 15 amino acids. Deletions cut 0 bases from V and 3 bases from J, with 11 bases between. This CDR3 is CASSLSGNGHTEAFF. In DNA form, the CDR3 reads TGTGCCAGCAGTTTATCGGGCAACGGACACACTGAAGCTTTCTTT.

With regard to this clonotype: Possible read error: a much larger clone is one base away. The gene calls are TRBV5-1 and TRBJ2-7; 7 nucleotides match TRBD2. Per the germline V gene, CDR1 is SGHRS and CDR2 is YFSETQ. The CDR3 has 16 residues. CDR3 in DNA: TGCGCCAGCAGCTTAGAGCTAGCGGCGCCCCCCTACGAGCGGTACTTC. This codes for CASSLELAAPPYERYF.

Concerning this clonotype: A read error is possible here, since a much larger clone lies one base away. V is TRBV21-1 and J is TRBJ2-3; the table's TRBD1 call for D was not verified on the DNA. TRBV21-1 is described as a pseudogene. The CDR3 extends over 14 amino acids. CDR3: CVSSTSTDPDTQYF. CDR3 DNA sequence: TGTGTCAGCAGCACCTCGACAGATCCAGATACGCAGTATTTT.

Points on this clonotype: This could be a read error, since a much larger clone is one nucleotide away. The chain employs TRBV7-8 and TRBJ2-1; 8 bases match TRBD2. The CDR3 runs 18 residues. Germline CDR1 reads SGHVS; CDR2 reads FQNEAQ. The CDR3: CACSLLGVAGFSYNEQFF. The CDR3 DNA sequence: TGTGCCTGCAGCTTATTGGGGGTAGCGGGGTTTTCCTACAATGAGCAGTTCTTC.

This clonotype has a count of ten or more. A clone one base away is much larger, so this may be a read error. The chain couples TRBV12-3 or TRBV12-4 to TRBJ2-7; no reliable D call. With 4 bases removed from V and 3 bases from J, the gap between germline ends came to 4 bases. The CDR3 is made up of 11 amino acids. The CDR3 bases are TGTGCCAGCAGTTCCTACTACGAGCAGTACTTC. This translates into CASSSYYEQYF.